The present TCR beta chain was sequenced within a study of blood T cell repertoires in COVID-19. Study-level information: Some COVID-19 samples were acute and others convalescent; all came from the United States, Italy and Spain. T cells, B-cell-depleted T cells, or PBMCs provided the cDNA or gDNA that served as material.

Germline V gives CDR1 SGHRS, CDR2 YFSETQ. The CDR3 spans 15 residues. J lost 4 bases, V lost 0 bases, and 1 base had no gene match. In Seattle, patients joined the study during active infection and were tracked longitudinally. Profiled with immunoSEQ multiplex PCR; TCRdb holds only in-frame clones, not every one. Of some 120,000 clones in the sample, around 82% were seen once. The J gene is TRBJ2-2, the V gene TRBV5-1; 9 bases match TRBD2. The receptor was isolated from a man younger than 40 with COVID-19, enrolled during active disease. Sequenced material: peripheral blood. The CDR3 loop is CASSLERGVTGELFF. Here the CDR3 DNA reads TGCGCCAGCAGCTTGGAGCGGGGGGTCACCGGGGAGCTGTTTTTT.